The clone carrying this T cell receptor beta chain was picked up many times. The sample is drawn from a study of T cells in Graves' hyperthyroidism and ophthalmopathy. The investigators amplified TCR beta CDR3 regions from RNA transcripts. During a first-round RT-PCR of the TCR CDR3, the HTBI primer set was used. From the multiplex PCR reads, TCRdb called clonotypes with MiXCR, one entry per CDR3 protein. Counted here are about 560,000 distinct CDR3 sequences, approximately 15% occurring once; the ten biggest clones make up more than 15%. The receptor's source is a woman aged 18-30 years with Graves' hyperthyroidism. The specimen was blood.

The CDR3 region has the DNA TGCAGTGCGAGGGAGGCCTACGAGCAGTACTTC. This sequence encodes CSAREAYEQYF. This chain uses TRBV20-1 with TRBJ2-7; possibly TRBD2 for D (6 bases). The CDR3 is 11 residues long. Germline-derived CDR1 and CDR2 are DFQATT and SNEGSKA (reference sequence). Deletions cut 6 bases from V and 2 bases from J, with 8 bases between.